This passage covers 28 T cell receptor beta chains from one sample sequenced in a study of radiation and T cells in renal cell carcinoma. Only in-frame clones appear in the TCRdb table, and some are missing; sequencing was by immunoSEQ multiplex PCR. Here the sample spans approximately 120,000 clones, 82% being singletons. Time point meaning: baseline pretreatment blood. Sample treatment: 15 Gy SBRT to primary tumor, nephrectomy 4 weeks later. This specimen consisted of blood, obtained from a patient whose treatment included radiotherapy and nephrectomy. These receptors were collected from a woman aged 60-75 years with renal cell carcinoma.

The gene calls are TRBV19 and TRBJ1-6, with 7 bases aligning to TRBD1. The CDR3 covers 17 residues. V shed 3 bases, J shed 7 bases, and the junction held 12 bases outside the gene matches. The germline V gene encodes CDR1 LNHDA and CDR2 SQIVND (reference sequence). CDR3 loop: CASSIPLQGTGNSPLHF. The CDR3 region has the DNA TGTGCCAGTAGTATCCCGCTACAGGGGACGGGAAATTCACCCCTCCACTTT.

In the case of this clone: Mismatch with germline at one junction end may stem from a read error. The chain combines TRBV6-5 with TRBJ1-1; D gene ambiguous. CDR3 length: 14 residues. The germline gives CDR1 MNHEY, CDR2 SVGAGI. The CDR3 is CASRYWEENTEAFF. CDR3 DNA sequence: TGTGCCAGCAGGTACTGGGAGGAGAACACTGAAGCTTTCTTT.

The chain is built from TRBV6-4 and TRBJ2-2; D is possibly TRBD2 (5 bases). V was clipped by 0 bases and J by 7 bases, with 15 bases between them. The germline V gene has CDR1 MRHNA and CDR2 SNTAGT. This CDR3 is built from 16 residues. The CDR3: CASSDSYSRRIGELFF. The CDR3 DNA reads as TGTGCCAGCAGTGACTCGTACAGTCGGAGGATCGGGGAGCTGTTTTTT.

This rearrangement joins TRBV19 to TRBJ2-4; TRBD1 aligns across 7 bases. The CDR3 extends over 15 amino acids. Germline-derived CDR1 and CDR2 are LNHDA and SQIVND (reference sequence). The V segment lost 7 bases and the J segment 0 bases; nucleotides outside the gene matches: 6. The CDR3, as DNA: TGTGCCAGTACGGGACAGTCCTTAGCCAAAAACATTCAGTACTTC. This encodes CASTGQSLAKNIQYF.

The chain has TRBV9 and TRBJ2-1, with 7 bases matching TRBD1. This CDR3 region has 14 residues. CDR1 is SGDLS, CDR2 YYNGEE, per germline. V shed 3 bases, J shed 7 bases, and the junction held 7 bases outside the gene matches. The CDR3 DNA is TGTGCCAGCAGCGCACCGGGACAGCCGAATGAGCAGTTCTTC. Amino acid sequence: CASSAPGQPNEQFF.

This clone appeared once. The J gene is TRBJ2-7, the V gene TRBV6-1; D is perhaps TRBD1 (5 bases). Trimming took off 2 bases at V and 5 bases at J, with 13 bases between the two ends. CDR1 is MNHNS and CDR2 is SASEGT in the germline V gene. CDR3 length: 14 residues. CDR3 amino acids: CASSEMQGINEQYF. The CDR3 nucleotides read TGTGCCAGCAGTGAAATGCAGGGAATTAACGAGCAGTACTTC.

The DNA for the CDR3 is TGTGCCAGCAGCTTCCAATGGGGGGAGGGAACTGAAGCTTTCTTT. It encodes CASSFQWGEGTEAFF. This chain connects TRBV7-3 to TRBJ1-1; weak D call: TRBD1 (5 bases). The CDR3 length is 15 residues. Germline CDR1 reads SGHTA; CDR2 reads FQGTGA. Trimming stripped 3 bases from V and 5 bases from J, with 16 bases between.

The chain has TRBV6-5 and TRBJ1-2; perhaps TRBD1 as D (5 bases). Germline loops: CDR1 MNHEY, CDR2 SVGAGI. Trimming left V 6 bases short and J 7 bases short, with 18 bases between. The CDR3 extends over 14 amino acids. The CDR3 spells CASRHGGEKSGYTF. In nucleotides, the CDR3 is TGTGCCAGCAGGCACGGAGGGGAGAAGAGTGGCTACACCTTC.

The sample holds one count of this clone. The chain links TRBV5-1 to TRBJ2-7; 9 bases agree with TRBD1. Per germline, CDR1 SGHRS and CDR2 YFSETQ. V shed 4 bases, J shed 5 bases, and the junction held 7 bases outside the gene matches. The CDR3 runs 14 residues. The CDR3 here is CASSTGTGMDEQYF. The CDR3 DNA sequence: TGCGCCAGCAGCACAGGGACAGGGATGGACGAGCAGTACTTC.

This clone came up a few times. The V gene is TRBV7-6, the J gene TRBJ1-1; tentatively, D is TRBD1 (5 bases). This CDR3 region has 14 residues. The germline V and J ends were trimmed by 1 base and 3 bases, with 9 bases remaining between them. CDR1 is SGHVS and CDR2 is FNYEAQ in the germline V gene. As DNA, the CDR3 is TGTGCCAGCAGCTTAGAGGGGCCCCACACTGAAGCTTTCTTT. This translates into CASSLEGPHTEAFF. Full variable domain (remainder filled in from reference TRBV7-6 and TRBJ1-1): GAGVSQSPRYKVTKRGQDVALRCDPISGHVSLYWYRQALGQGPEFLTYFNYEAQQDKSGLPNDRFSAERPEGSISTLTIQRTEQRDSAMYRCASSLEGPHTEAFFGQGTRLTVV.

The chain recombines TRBV2 with TRBJ2-3; 9 bases line up with TRBD2. The junction had 17 bases not matched to a gene; V was cut back by 9 bases and J by 4 bases. The germline CDR1 and CDR2 sequences are SNHLY and FYNNEI. This CDR3 region has 17 residues. The CDR3 reads CASLMGVRREGADTQYF. In DNA form, the CDR3 reads TGTGCCAGTCTAATGGGGGTGCGGCGGGAGGGCGCAGATACGCAGTATTTT. Full variable domain (remainder filled in from reference TRBV2 and TRBJ2-3): EPEVTQTPSHQVTQMGQEVILRCVPISNHLYFYWYRQILGQKVEFLVSFYNNEISEKSEIFDDQFSVERPDGSNFTLKIRSTKLEDSAMYFCASLMGVRREGADTQYFGPGTRLTVL.

The rearrangement links TRBV10-3 to TRBJ2-7, with D possibly TRBD2 on 6 matching bases. Trimming stripped 5 bases from V and 1 base from J, with 12 bases between. Germline-derived CDR1 and CDR2 are ENHRY and SYGVKD. The CDR3 runs to 14 residues. CDR3 sequence (DNA): TGTGCCATCAGTCCGACCGGGGGTTCCTACGAGCAGTACTTC. Protein sequence: CAISPTGGSYEQYF.

The CDR3: CAWKNPGGDSYEQYF. CDR3 in DNA: TGTGCCTGGAAAAACCCAGGGGGTGATTCCTACGAGCAGTACTTC. This chain connects TRBV30 to TRBJ2-7; TRBD1 matches at 7 bases. Germline V CDR1 and CDR2: GTSNPN, SVGIG (reference sequence). Trimming took 4 bases from V and 1 from J; bases not matched to a gene: 10. The CDR3 has 15 residues.

V gene TRBV27 combines with J gene TRBJ2-7; TRBD2 matches at 13 bases. Germline assignment: CDR1 MNHEY and CDR2 SMNVEV (reference sequence). The V segment lost 5 bases and the J segment 5 bases; nucleotides outside the gene matches: 3. The CDR3 totals 14 residues. The DNA for the CDR3 is TGTGCCAGCAGTAGGACTAGCGGGAGAAACGAGCAGTACTTC. Translating it yields CASSRTSGRNEQYF.

The chain couples TRBV5-6 to TRBJ2-3; 9 nucleotides line up with TRBD2. This CDR3 spans 15 amino acids. CDR1 and CDR2 (germline): SGHDT, YYEEEE. Trimming at V came to 2 bases and at J to 3 bases, leaving 4 bases not matched to a gene. CDR3 in DNA: TGTGCCAGCAGCTTTAGCGGGGGATTGACAGATACGCAGTATTTT. It translates to CASSFSGGLTDTQYF.

This clone was picked up one time. The chain joins TRBV6-1 to TRBJ2-6; D is uncertain. Germline V lookup: CDR1 MNHNS, CDR2 SASEGT. Trimming removed 4 bases at V and 0 bases at J, with 10 bases between. This CDR3 spans 16 amino acids. As DNA, the CDR3 is TGTGCCAGCAGTGTTTCGTTTCACTCTGGGGCCAACGTCCTGACTTTC. This gives the protein CASSVSFHSGANVLTF.

With regard to this clone: The junction differs from germline at one of its ends, possibly a read error. The chain links TRBV7-2 to TRBJ2-7; D uncertain. Per germline, CDR1 SGHTA and CDR2 FQGNSA. This CDR3 region has 13 residues. CDR3 bases: TGTGCCAGCAGATTAGTGGGAACCTACGAGCAGTACTTC. It encodes CASRLVGTYEQYF.

The chain is built from TRBV10-3 and TRBJ1-1; TRBD1 aligns across 8 bases. This CDR3 has 15 residues. V gave up 4 bases and J gave up 5 bases; unmatched junction bases: 9. CDR1 is ENHRY and CDR2 is SYGVKD in the germline V gene. CDR3 loop: CAISGPGQGGTEAFF. Written as DNA, the CDR3 is TGTGCCATCAGTGGGCCCGGACAGGGTGGGACTGAAGCTTTCTTT.

The J gene is TRBJ1-1, the V gene TRBV6-6; D is uncertain. Germline CDR1 is MNHNY and CDR2 is SVGAGI (reference sequence). This CDR3 is built from 12 residues. The ends were cut back, 3 bases at V and 5 bases at J, with 7 bases in the middle. The CDR3 coding sequence is TGTGCCAGCAGTTATGGGCAGACTGAAGCTTTCTTT. Protein sequence: CASSYGQTEAFF.

V is TRBV6-5 and J is TRBJ1-1; D is perhaps TRBD1 (5 bases). Germline assignment: CDR1 MNHEY and CDR2 SVGAGI. This CDR3 has 14 amino acids. With 7 bases removed from V and 4 bases from J, the gap between germline ends came to 16 bases. DNA for the CDR3: TGTGCCAGCAATGGGACCCCCCGAACCACTGAAGCTTTCTTT. This encodes CASNGTPRTTEAFF.

V gene TRBV5-1 combines with J gene TRBJ1-4, with 8 positions matching TRBD1. The CDR3 length is 16 residues. V shed 3 bases, J shed 2 bases, and the junction held 6 bases outside the gene matches. Germline loops: CDR1 SGHRS, CDR2 YFSETQ. CDR3 region: CASSWGTGQTNEKLFF. DNA of the CDR3: TGCGCCAGCAGCTGGGGGACAGGCCAGACTAATGAAAAACTGTTTTTT.

Only a few counts were recorded for this clone. Germline and junction disagree at one end, which may indicate a read error. J is TRBJ1-3 and V is TRBV19; D is uncertain. CDR3 length equals 14 residues. CDR1 and CDR2 (germline): LNHDA, SQIVND (reference sequence). The CDR3 DNA sequence: TGTGCCGGAAGCGTCCGGGCCCCAGGAACCACCATATATTTT. As protein: CAGSVRAPGTTIYF.

The chain has TRBV7-8 and TRBJ1-4; D may be TRBD1 (6 bases). V dropped 3 bases and J dropped 3 bases, with 8 bases sitting between them. The CDR3 is 14 residues long. CDR1 and CDR2 (germline): SGHVS, FQNEAQ. The CDR3 DNA reads as TGTGCCAGCAGCTTTCAGGGGCCTAATGAAAAACTGTTTTTT. It yields the protein CASSFQGPNEKLFF.

The chain joins TRBV6-5 to TRBJ1-1; D is unclear. With 2 bases removed from V and 4 bases from J, the gap between germline ends came to 11 bases. From germline, CDR1 is MNHEY and CDR2 SVGAGI. This CDR3 contains 14 residues. This CDR3 is CASSYRSGGTEAFF. CDR3 DNA sequence: TGTGCCAGCAGTTACAGGTCAGGTGGCACTGAAGCTTTCTTT.

This sequence joins TRBV29-1 and TRBJ2-3, with 7 nucleotides matching TRBD2. The CDR3 has 14 amino acids. Germline V gene data show CDR1 as SQVTM and CDR2 as ANQGSEA. Trimming at V came to 6 bases and at J to 5 bases, leaving 11 bases not matched to a gene. This chain's CDR3 is CSVMGAGVRDTQYF. The CDR3 DNA follows: TGCAGCGTGATGGGTGCGGGGGTACGAGATACGCAGTATTTT.

The genes are TRBV7-2 and TRBJ1-3; D unclear. Germline V gene data show CDR1 as SGHTA and CDR2 as FQGNSA. This CDR3 is 14 amino acids long. Deletions cut 2 bases from V and 0 bases from J, with 5 bases between. The CDR3 loop is CASSLWGSGNTIYF. The CDR3 DNA reads TGTGCCAGCAGCTTATGGGGCTCTGGAAACACCATATATTTT.

This chain joins TRBV30 and TRBJ2-5; perhaps TRBD2 as D (7 bases). Germline lookup yields CDR1 GTSNPN and CDR2 SVGIG (reference sequence). The V end was cut by 3 bases, the J end by 5 bases, with 13 bases between. The CDR3 extends over 13 amino acids. The CDR3 DNA sequence: TGTGCCTGGAGCCTCAGGGGAGGGGAGACCCAGTACTTC. It yields the protein CAWSLRGGETQYF.

CDR3 amino acids: CASSLWGRTGYTF. The CDR3 nucleotides read TGTGCCAGCAGTTTATGGGGGCGGACTGGCTACACCTTC. The chain uses TRBV27 and TRBJ1-2, with D possibly TRBD1 on 6 matching bases. V lost 1 base, J lost 7 bases, and 10 bases lay in between. Germline V gene sequence: CDR1 MNHEY, CDR2 SMNVEV (reference sequence). The CDR3 runs 13 residues.